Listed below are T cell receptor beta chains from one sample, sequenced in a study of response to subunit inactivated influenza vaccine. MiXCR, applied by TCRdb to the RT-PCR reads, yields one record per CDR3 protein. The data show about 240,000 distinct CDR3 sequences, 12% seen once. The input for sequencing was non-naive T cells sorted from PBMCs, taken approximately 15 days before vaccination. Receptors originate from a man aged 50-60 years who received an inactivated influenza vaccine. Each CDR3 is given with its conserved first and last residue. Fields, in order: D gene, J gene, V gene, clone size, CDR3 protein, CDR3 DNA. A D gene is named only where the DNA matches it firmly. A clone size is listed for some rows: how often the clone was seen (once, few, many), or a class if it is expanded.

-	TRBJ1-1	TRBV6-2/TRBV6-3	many	CASSPGGTPEAFF	TGTGCCAGCAGCCCTGGGGGGACCCCTGAAGCTTTCTTT
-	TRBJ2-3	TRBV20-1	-	CSARDPGADSTDTQYF	TGCAGTGCTAGAGATCCCGGCGCCGATAGCACAGATACGCAGTATTTT
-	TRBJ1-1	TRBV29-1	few	CSVGPEAFF	TGCAGCGTTGGCCCTGAAGCTTTCTTT
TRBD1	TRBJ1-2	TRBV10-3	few	CAISESGQAGYTF	TGTGCCATCAGTGAGTCCGGACAGGCTGGCTACACCTTC
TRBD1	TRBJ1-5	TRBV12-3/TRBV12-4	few	CASSSGQGRSQPQHF	TGTGCCAGCAGTAGCGGACAGGGTCGGTCTCAGCCCCAGCATTTT
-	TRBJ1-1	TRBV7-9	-	CASSLREALNTEAFF	TGTGCCAGCAGCCTAAGGGAGGCTTTGAACACTGAAGCTTTCTTT
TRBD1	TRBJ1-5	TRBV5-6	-	CASSFSGTGIFGSNQPQHF	TGTGCCAGCAGCTTCTCCGGGACAGGGATATTCGGGAGCAATCAGCCCCAGCATTTT
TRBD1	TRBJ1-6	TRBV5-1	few	CASSLDGQDNSPLHF	TGCGCCAGCAGCTTGGACGGACAGGATAATTCACCCCTCCACTTT
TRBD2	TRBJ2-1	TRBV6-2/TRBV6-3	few	CASMGAGGVEQFF	TGTGCCAGCATGGGGGCGGGAGGAGTTGAGCAGTTCTTC
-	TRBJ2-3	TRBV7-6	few	CASSYGGSPTDTQYF	TGTGCCAGCAGCTATGGGGGGTCCCCCACAGATACGCAGTATTTT
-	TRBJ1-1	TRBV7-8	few	CASSLEGGRVYTEAFF	TGTGCCAGCAGCTTAGAGGGGGGGCGCGTATATACTGAAGCTTTCTTT
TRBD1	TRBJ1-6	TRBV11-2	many	CASSLVLQGNNSPLHF	TGTGCCAGCAGCTTGGTGTTACAGGGGAATAATTCACCCCTCCACTTT
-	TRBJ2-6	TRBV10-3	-	CAISESNSGSGANVLTF	TGTGCCATCAGTGAGTCGAATTCAGGGTCTGGGGCCAACGTCCTGACTTTC
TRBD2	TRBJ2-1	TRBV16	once	CASSQFSSGTSGKASYNEQFF	TGTGCCAGCAGCCAATTCTCTAGTGGGACTAGCGGGAAAGCGTCCTACAATGAGCAGTTCTTC
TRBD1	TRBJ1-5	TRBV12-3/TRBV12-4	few	CASSRGQGQPQHF	TGTGCCAGCAGTCGGGGACAGGGACAGCCCCAGCATTTT
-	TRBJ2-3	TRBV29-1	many	CSGRVYTDTQYF	TGCTCAGGTCGGGTCTACACAGATACGCAGTATTTT
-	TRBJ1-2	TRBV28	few	CASSLFQGLDGYTF	TGTGCCAGCAGCCTGTTCCAGGGTCTGGATGGCTACACCTTC
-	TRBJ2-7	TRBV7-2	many	CASSLGRRVPAYEQYF	TGTGCCAGCAGCTTAGGGAGGCGGGTTCCCGCCTACGAGCAGTACTTC
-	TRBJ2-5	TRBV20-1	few	CSARDWVAVQETQYF	TGCAGTGCTAGAGATTGGGTAGCGGTCCAAGAGACCCAGTACTTC
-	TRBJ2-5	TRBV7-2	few	CASSSLFGETQYF	TGTGCCAGCAGCTCCCTATTCGGGGAGACCCAGTACTTC
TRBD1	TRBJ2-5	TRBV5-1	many	CASSWGTGARETQYF	TGCGCCAGCAGCTGGGGGACAGGGGCTCGAGAGACCCAGTACTTC
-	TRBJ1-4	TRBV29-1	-	CSVARDPAEKLFF	TGCAGCGTTGCGCGGGATCCGGCTGAAAAACTGTTTTTT
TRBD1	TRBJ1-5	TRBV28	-	CASSPGQGNNQPQHF	TGTGCCAGCAGTCCCGGACAGGGCAACAATCAGCCCCAGCATTTT
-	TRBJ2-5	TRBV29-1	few	CSVGSHQETQYF	TGCAGCGTTGGCAGTCACCAAGAGACCCAGTACTTC
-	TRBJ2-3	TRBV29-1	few	CSVEDQRPPWWSDTQYF	TGCAGCGTTGAAGATCAACGGCCCCCGTGGTGGTCAGATACGCAGTATTTT
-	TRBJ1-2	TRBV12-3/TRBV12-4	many	CASRPQLSYGYTF	TGTGCCAGCAGGCCGCAGTTGAGCTATGGCTACACCTTC
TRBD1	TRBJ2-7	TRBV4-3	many	CASSQDRIATTGIFYEQYF	TGCGCCAGCAGCCAAGATCGAATCGCCACGACAGGGATTTTCTACGAGCAGTACTTC
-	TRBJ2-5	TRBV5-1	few	CASSLNDGEETQYF	TGCGCCAGCAGCTTGAACGACGGTGAAGAGACCCAGTACTTC
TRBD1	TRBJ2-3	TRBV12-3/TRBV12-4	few	CASSFGTGAPDTQYF	TGTGCCAGCAGTTTCGGGACAGGGGCCCCAGATACGCAGTATTTT
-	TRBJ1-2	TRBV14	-	CASSQTTVGYTF	TGTGCCAGCAGCCAAACGACGGTGGGCTACACCTTC
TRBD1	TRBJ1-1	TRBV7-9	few	CASSLDRDFANTEAFF	TGTGCCAGCAGCTTGGACAGGGACTTCGCTAACACTGAAGCTTTCTTT
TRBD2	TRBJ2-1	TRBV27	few	CASSLIGGDFGNEQFF	TGTGCCAGCAGTTTAATTGGGGGGGATTTTGGAAATGAGCAGTTCTTC
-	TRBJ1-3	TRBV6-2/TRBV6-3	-	CASSFQRTGNTIYF	TGTGCCAGCAGTTTCCAGCGAACTGGAAACACCATATATTTT
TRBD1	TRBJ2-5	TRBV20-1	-	CSARDGTGDRETQYF	TGCAGTGCTAGAGATGGGACAGGGGATCGAGAGACCCAGTACTTC
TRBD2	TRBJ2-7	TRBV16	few	CASSQSPGLAGRDSYEQYF	TGTGCCAGCAGCCAATCCCCGGGACTAGCGGGGAGGGACTCCTACGAGCAGTACTTC
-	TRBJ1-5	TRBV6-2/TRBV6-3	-	CASTEWLGNQPQHF	TGTGCCAGCACCGAATGGCTAGGAAATCAGCCCCAGCATTTT
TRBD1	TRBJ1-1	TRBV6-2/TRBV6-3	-	CASNVRRGQEAFF	TGTGCCAGCAACGTCCGCAGGGGGCAGGAAGCTTTCTTT
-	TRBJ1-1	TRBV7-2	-	CASSSLDGFNTEAFF	TGTGCCAGCAGCTCCTTAGACGGGTTTAACACTGAAGCTTTCTTT
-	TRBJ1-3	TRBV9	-	CASSVVGSNTIYF	TGTGCCAGCAGCGTAGTGGGGTCTAACACCATATATTTT
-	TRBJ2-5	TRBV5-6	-	CASSFPVTQYF	TGTGCCAGCAGCTTCCCAGTGACCCAGTACTTC
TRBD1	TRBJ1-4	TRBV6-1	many	CASSPPSGGYEELFF	TGTGCCAGCAGCCCCCCGTCAGGGGGATATGAAGAACTGTTTTTT
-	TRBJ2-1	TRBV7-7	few	CASSLVASSYNEQFF	TGTGCTAGCAGCTTAGTGGCGAGCTCCTACAATGAGCAGTTCTTC
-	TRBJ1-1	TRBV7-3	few	CASSQEGGTEAFF	TGTGCCAGCAGCCAAGAAGGGGGCACTGAAGCTTTCTTT
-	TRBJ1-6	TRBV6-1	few	CASSDRGRGRNSPLHF	TGTGCCAGCAGTGACCGGGGCAGGGGAAGGAATTCACCCCTCCACTTT
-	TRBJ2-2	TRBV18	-	CASSPPSTAGTGELFF	TGTGCCAGCTCACCACCCTCGACGGCCGGCACCGGGGAGCTGTTTTTT
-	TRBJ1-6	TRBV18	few	CASSPQGADNSPLHF	TGTGCCAGCTCACCACAGGGAGCCGATAATTCACCCCTCCACTTT
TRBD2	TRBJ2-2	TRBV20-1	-	CSARKLAGAGELFF	TGCAGTGCTAGAAAACTAGCGGGGGCCGGGGAGCTGTTTTTT
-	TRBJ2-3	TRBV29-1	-	CSVAEGLRTDTQYF	TGCAGCGTTGCTGAGGGATTACGCACAGATACGCAGTATTTT
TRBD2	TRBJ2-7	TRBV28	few	CASSLFRAGGIREQYF	TGTGCCAGCAGTTTGTTCCGGGCGGGGGGGATTCGCGAGCAGTACTTC
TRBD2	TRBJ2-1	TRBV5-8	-	CASSLTSVNEQFF	TGTGCCAGCAGCTTGACTAGCGTCAATGAGCAGTTCTTC
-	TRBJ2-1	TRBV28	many	CASSEQGTYNEQFF	TGTGCCAGCAGTGAGCAGGGCACCTACAATGAGCAGTTCTTC
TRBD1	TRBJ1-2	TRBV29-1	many	CSVTLDRGAGYTF	TGCAGCGTTACCCTAGACAGGGGGGCTGGCTACACCTTC